This note documents a single T cell receptor beta chain sequence. Germline lookup yields CDR1 LGHNT and CDR2 FRNRAP. V lost 3 bases to trimming and J lost 1 base; unmatched junction nucleotides: 22. The CDR3 consists of 22 residues. This specimen belongs to a study of blood T cell repertoires in COVID-19. The method was immunoSEQ multiplex PCR; TCRdb's version includes in-frame clones alone and lacks a portion of them. The sample carries 90,000 to 120,000 clones, 85% to 90% recorded once. The V call is TRBV12-5, the J call TRBJ2-1, with 9 positions matching TRBD2. Sequenced: peripheral blood. The TCR comes from a human donor in a cohort sampled during active COVID-19. The chain's CDR3 is CASGFLRGEALLAGLSYNEQFF. The CDR3 nucleotides read TGTGCTAGTGGTTTCCTCCGAGGGGAGGCTTTACTAGCGGGCTTATCCTACAATGAGCAGTTCTTC.